A selection of T cell receptor beta chains follows, all from one sample in a study of blood T cell repertoires in COVID-19. TCRdb's copy holds only in-frame clones and misses some; the assay was immunoSEQ multiplex PCR. The sample lists under 170,000 clones; around 90% were seen once. Material: peripheral blood. These receptors came from a woman aged 55-70 years with active or convalescent COVID-19. Both conserved end residues are part of each CDR3. A D gene is named only where the DNA matches it firmly. Clone size is shown for a subset of rows, as once, few, many or a class of expanded clone.

>TRBV3-1/TRBV3-2|TRBJ2-5|TRBD2|16|NA
CASKKGGTSDGETQYF
TGTGCCAGCAAGAAAGGAGGGACTAGCGATGGAGAGACCCAGTACTTC
>TRBV5-1|TRBJ2-1|TRBD2|16|NA
CASSLATSGVGNEQFF
TGCGCCAGCAGCTTGGCCACTAGCGGGGTAGGCAATGAGCAGTTCTTC
>TRBV7-2|TRBJ2-7|TRBD2|15|NA
CASSLGLSGGAEQYF
TGTGCCAGCAGCTTAGGACTTAGCGGGGGGGCCGAGCAGTACTTC
>TRBV7-2|TRBJ1-2|TRBD1|14|once
CASSLRGLSYGYTF
TGTGCCAGCAGCTTAAGGGGGCTGAGCTATGGCTACACCTTC
>TRBV9|TRBJ1-5|NA|15|NA
CASSLTGGLGQPQHF
TGTGCCAGCAGCCTGACTGGGGGGTTAGGCCAGCCCCAGCATTTT
>TRBV9|TRBJ1-1|NA|13|NA
CASSTREGSEAFF
TGTGCCAGCAGCACCCGGGAGGGATCAGAAGCTTTCTTT
>TRBV10-1|TRBJ2-1|NA|16|once
CASSEARGTTWNEQFF
TGCGCCAGCAGTGAGGCTAGGGGAACAACTTGGAATGAGCAGTTCTTC
>TRBV6-5|TRBJ1-4|NA|13|NA
CASSGTSNEKLFF
TGTGCCAGCAGCGGGACATCAAATGAAAAACTGTTTTTT
>TRBV6-2/TRBV6-3|TRBJ2-5|TRBD2|15|NA
CASNPLGLAGGAQYF
TGTGCCAGCAACCCTCTGGGACTAGCGGGGGGGGCCCAGTACTTC
>TRBV5-8|TRBJ2-3|TRBD2|15|NA
CASSRLAGVTDTQYF
TGTGCCAGCAGCCGCCTAGCGGGTGTTACAGATACGCAGTATTTT
>TRBV6-5|TRBJ2-7|TRBD2|14|NA
CASSPGGWSYEQYF
TGTGCCAGCAGTCCGGGGGGGTGGTCCTACGAGCAGTACTTC
>TRBV3-1/TRBV3-2|TRBJ1-5|NA|15|NA
CASSQGQAFNQPQHF
TGTGCCAGCAGCCAAGGCCAGGCTTTCAATCAGCCCCAGCATTTT
>TRBV9|TRBJ2-5|TRBD2|16|NA
CASSVASGGARETQYF
TGTGCCAGCAGCGTAGCTAGCGGGGGGGCCCGGGAGACCCAGTACTTC
>TRBV3-1/TRBV3-2|TRBJ2-5|TRBD2|13|NA
CASRRGGPGTQYF
TGTGCCAGCAGGCGCGGGGGACCGGGGACCCAGTACTTC
>TRBV11-3|TRBJ2-2|TRBD1|17|NA
CASSLSAGQGFAGELFF
TGTGCCAGCAGCTTAAGCGCGGGACAGGGGTTCGCCGGGGAGCTGTTTTTT
>TRBV6-5|TRBJ2-1|TRBD2|15|medium-sized
CASIDLAGGENEQFF
TGTGCCAGCATCGACCTAGCGGGGGGGGAAAATGAGCAGTTCTTC
>TRBV30|TRBJ1-1|NA|12|NA
CAWTGVRTEAFF
TGTGCCTGGACAGGGGTGAGGACTGAAGCTTTCTTT
>TRBV10-3|TRBJ2-2|TRBD2|14|NA
CAIRGGGNTGELFF
TGTGCCATCCGTGGGGGGGGGAACACCGGGGAGCTGTTTTTT
>TRBV10-3|TRBJ1-1|NA|13|NA
CAISDLTGTEAFF
TGTGCCATCAGTGATTTGACTGGGACTGAAGCTTTCTTT
>TRBV6-2/TRBV6-3|TRBJ1-1|TRBD1|13|NA
CASSYTGGTEAFF
TGTGCCAGCAGTTACACAGGGGGCACTGAAGCTTTCTTT
>TRBV4-1|TRBJ2-2|TRBD2|19|NA
CASSQDGLAGGPVSGELFF
TGCGCCAGCAGCCAAGACGGGCTAGCGGGGGGGCCGGTCTCCGGGGAGCTGTTTTTT
>TRBV4-3|TRBJ2-7|TRBD1|13|NA
CASSQQQGAEQYF
TGCGCCAGCAGCCAACAACAGGGGGCTGAGCAGTACTTC
>TRBV10-3|TRBJ1-1|TRBD1|14|NA
CAISGQQGMAEAFF
TGTGCCATCAGTGGCCAACAGGGGATGGCTGAAGCTTTCTTT
>TRBV5-1|TRBJ1-1|TRBD1|13|NA
CASSDRLNTEAFF
TGCGCCAGCTCGGACAGGTTGAACACTGAAGCTTTCTTT